This TCR beta chain was obtained from a study of T cells in Graves' hyperthyroidism and ophthalmopathy. The authors obtained PBMCs from about 9.5 ml of fresh peripheral blood. Amplified TCR beta CDR3 regions came from RNA transcripts. TCR CDR3 underwent first-round RT-PCR with the HTBI primer set. TCRdb reprocessed the multiplex PCR reads with MiXCR, giving one entry per CDR3 protein. The table records about 500,000 distinct CDR3 sequences, over 15% of them present only once. The sample holds many counts of this clonotype. What was sequenced was blood. This TCR was sampled from a young woman with Graves' hyperthyroidism.

The DNA for the CDR3 is TGTGCCAGCAGTCGACAGGGGGTGAAGAATCAGCCCCAGCATTTT. It codes for CASSRQGVKNQPQHF. The chain employs TRBV2 and TRBJ1-5; 9 bases line up with TRBD1. V shed 5 bases and J 4 bases; nucleotides not matched to a gene: 6. Per germline, CDR1 SNHLY and CDR2 FYNNEI. This CDR3 contains 15 residues.